The rows below give T cell receptor beta chains drawn from one sample of a study of blood T cell repertoires in COVID-19. Profiled with immunoSEQ multiplex PCR; TCRdb holds only in-frame clones, not every one. The data hold under 50,000 clones, with about four fifths observed a single time. The sequencing sample was made of peripheral blood. The receptor set was obtained from a man aged 35-49 years with acute or convalescent COVID-19. The CDR3 runs from the conserved cysteine through the conserved F or W. D genes are given only for firm matches. Clone size is stated in some rows and not others, as once, few, many or a class when expanded.

TRBJ2-7	TRBV4-3	NA	NA	TGCGCCAACAGCCAAGGTCTAGAGCAGTACTTC	CANSQGLEQYF
TRBJ1-1	TRBV19	NA	TRBD1	TGTGCCAGTAGTTTCGGACAGGGGCTCGTGAACACTGAAGCTTTCTTT	CASSFGQGLVNTEAFF
TRBJ1-2	TRBV19	once	NA	TGTGCCAGTAGTATCCAGGGTACTAACTATGGCTACACCTTC	CASSIQGTNYGYTF
TRBJ2-7	TRBV29-1	once	NA	TGCAGCGTTGATAAGGGGGTGTCCTACGAGCAGTACTTC	CSVDKGVSYEQYF
TRBJ1-5	TRBV30	NA	NA	TGTGCCTGGAGCGTTTCCCGATCCGGGACTGCGGTACAGCCCCAGCATTTT	CAWSVSRSGTAVQPQHF
TRBJ1-2	TRBV30	once	NA	TGTGCCTGGAGTAGGCGGCGGGACCCCCCGACGTATGGCTACACCTTC	CAWSRRRDPPTYGYTF
TRBJ1-5	TRBV5-1	NA	TRBD1	TGCGCCAGCAGCCCCGGGACAGGGGGAATTCAGCCCCAGCATTTT	CASSPGTGGIQPQHF
TRBJ2-5	TRBV10-3	NA	NA	TGTGCCATCAGTGAACGGGGAGCCCAAGAGACCCAGTACTTC	CAISERGAQETQYF
TRBJ1-2	TRBV5-5	NA	NA	TGTGCCAGCAGCTTGTATTCTGCGGGCTCTGGCTACACCTTC	CASSLYSAGSGYTF
TRBJ2-2	TRBV2	NA	NA	TGTGCCAGCGGAAAGCAGGGCACCGGGGAGCTGTTTTTT	CASGKQGTGELFF
TRBJ2-7	TRBV6-6	once	NA	TGTGCCAGCACCGGGGTTTACGAGCAGTACTTC	CASTGVYEQYF
TRBJ1-1	TRBV19	once	NA	TGTGCCAGTAGTATAAACACCTTTGAAGCTTTCTTT	CASSINTFEAFF
TRBJ1-5	TRBV3-1/TRBV3-2	NA	NA	TGTGCCAGCAGCCCCGGGACAACGGGTGGCAATCAGCCCCAGCATTTT	CASSPGTTGGNQPQHF
TRBJ2-3	TRBV19	NA	TRBD1	TGTGCCAGTAGTATTAACAGGGGTGATACGCAGTATTTT	CASSINRGDTQYF
TRBJ1-2	TRBV14	NA	NA	TGTGCCAGCAGCCAACAGGGCTATGGCTACACCTTC	CASSQQGYGYTF
TRBJ1-4	TRBV6-6	NA	TRBD1	TGTGCCAGCAGTTTAACAGGGGTTAATGAAAAACTGTTTTTT	CASSLTGVNEKLFF
TRBJ2-2	TRBV5-1	NA	TRBD2	TGCGCCAGCAGACTAGCGGCCAACACCGGGGAGCTGTTTTTT	CASRLAANTGELFF
TRBJ1-1	TRBV30	NA	NA	TGTGCCTGGGCCTCGGGAGGGAACACTGAAGCTTTCTTT	CAWASGGNTEAFF
TRBJ1-2	TRBV28	NA	TRBD1	TGTGCCAGCAGTCGAGGGACAGCTAACTATGGCTACACCTTC	CASSRGTANYGYTF
TRBJ1-1	TRBV7-8	few	TRBD1	TGTGCCAGCAGCACGAGGGACAGACTTGAAGCTTTCTTT	CASSTRDRLEAFF
TRBJ2-7	TRBV24-1	NA	NA	TGTGCCACCAGCCCGAGCTCCTACGAGCAGTACTTC	CATSPSSYEQYF
TRBJ1-6	TRBV5-5	few	TRBD1	TGTGCCAGCAGTTCTGACCGGGACAGCTCCTATAATTCACCCCTCCACTTT	CASSSDRDSSYNSPLHF